This T cell receptor beta chain stems from a study of blood T cell repertoires in COVID-19. Study context: Donors in the United States, Italy and Spain gave samples during acute or convalescent COVID-19. From T cells, B-cell-depleted T cells, or PBMCs came the material, which was cDNA or gDNA.

The V gene's germline CDR1 is SGHRS and CDR2 YFSETQ. Trimming removed 0 bases from V and 2 bases from J; junction bases left unmatched: 5. The CDR3 contains 16 residues. Source study methods: Using reference gene primer amplification, nucleated cell counts were estimated. Method: immunoSEQ multiplex PCR; TCRdb's copy keeps in-frame clones and lacks some. The V and J calls and the clone size are those of that table, but D and trimming were determined from the DNA. The data show about 100,000 clones, with roughly nine tenths seen just once and under 2.5% held by the top ten. The receptor comes from a man between 45 and 60 years old with active COVID-19. Material for sequencing was peripheral blood. This chain connects TRBV5-1 to TRBJ2-3; 8 bases agree with TRBD2. CDR3 bases: TGCGCCAGCAGCTTGGGACGGGGGGGCTCCACAGATACGCAGTATTTT. Amino acid sequence: CASSLGRGGSTDTQYF.